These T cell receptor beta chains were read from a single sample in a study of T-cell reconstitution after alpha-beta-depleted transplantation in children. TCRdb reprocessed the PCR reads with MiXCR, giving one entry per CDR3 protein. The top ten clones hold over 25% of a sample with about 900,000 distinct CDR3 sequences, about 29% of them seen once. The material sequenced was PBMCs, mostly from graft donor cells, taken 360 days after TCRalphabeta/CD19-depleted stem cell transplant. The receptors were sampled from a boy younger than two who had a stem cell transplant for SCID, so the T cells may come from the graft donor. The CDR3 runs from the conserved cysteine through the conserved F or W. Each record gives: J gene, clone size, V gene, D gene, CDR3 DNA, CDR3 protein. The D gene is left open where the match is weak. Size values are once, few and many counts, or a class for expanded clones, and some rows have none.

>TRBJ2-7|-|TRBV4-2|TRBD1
TGTGCCAGCAGCCGAGACCCCGGGACAGCTTACGAGCAGTACTTC
CASSRDPGTAYEQYF
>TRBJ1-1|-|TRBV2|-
TGTGCCAGCAGTGAAATCAGAATGAACACTGAAGCTTTCTTT
CASSEIRMNTEAFF
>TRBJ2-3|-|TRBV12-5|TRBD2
TGTGCTAGTGGTTTGGTCCGAGCGGGGGGGCCAACAGATACGCAGTATTTT
CASGLVRAGGPTDTQYF
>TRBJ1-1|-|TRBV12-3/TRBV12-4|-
TGTGCCAGCAGTCCCCAGGAGCTTAATGAAGCTTTCTTT
CASSPQELNEAFF
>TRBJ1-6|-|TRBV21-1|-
TGTGCCAGCAGCAAAAGGCCCAGGGGCTATAATTCACCCCTCCACTTT
CASSKRPRGYNSPLHF
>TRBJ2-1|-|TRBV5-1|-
TGCGCCAGCAGCCTATTCGACTCCCGCTCCTACAATGAGCAGTTCTTC
CASSLFDSRSYNEQFF
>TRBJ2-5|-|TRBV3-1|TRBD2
TGTGCCAGCAGCTCCCGGCTAGCGGGGGGAGTCTCAGAGACCCAGTACTTC
CASSSRLAGGVSETQYF
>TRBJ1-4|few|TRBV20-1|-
TGCAGTGCTAGAAGGCAGGGTGCCGTTCTGGCGGAAAAACTGTTTTTT
CSARRQGAVLAEKLFF
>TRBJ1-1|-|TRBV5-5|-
TGTGCCAGCAGCATAAGACCAGGGTGGGTCACTGAAGCTTTCTTT
CASSIRPGWVTEAFF
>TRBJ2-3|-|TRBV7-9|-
TGTGCCAGCAGCTTAACAGCAGGGGAGTTTACGCAGTATTTT
CASSLTAGEFTQYF
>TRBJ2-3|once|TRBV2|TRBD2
TGTGCCAGCGGTGGACTAGCGTCTAGCACAGATACGCAGTATTTT
CASGGLASSTDTQYF
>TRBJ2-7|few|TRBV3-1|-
TGTGCCAGCAGCCAAAGGACCGTTAGAAAGGACGAGCAGTACTTC
CASSQRTVRKDEQYF
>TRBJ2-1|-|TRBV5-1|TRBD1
TGCGCCAGCAGCTCGAGCCTAGACAGGGGGCTTGGAGTCCCCAATGAGCAGTTCTTC
CASSSSLDRGLGVPNEQFF
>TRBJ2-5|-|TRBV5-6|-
TGTGCCAGCAGCCCCGCGGGGGCAGGGGAAGAGACCCAGTACTTC
CASSPAGAGEETQYF
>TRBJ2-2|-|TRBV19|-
TGTGCCAGTACTACGGGCAGGCACACCGGGGAGCTGTTTTTT
CASTTGRHTGELFF
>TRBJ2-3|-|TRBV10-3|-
TGTGCCATCAGTGTGCAAGGGGATACGCAGTATTTT
CAISVQGDTQYF